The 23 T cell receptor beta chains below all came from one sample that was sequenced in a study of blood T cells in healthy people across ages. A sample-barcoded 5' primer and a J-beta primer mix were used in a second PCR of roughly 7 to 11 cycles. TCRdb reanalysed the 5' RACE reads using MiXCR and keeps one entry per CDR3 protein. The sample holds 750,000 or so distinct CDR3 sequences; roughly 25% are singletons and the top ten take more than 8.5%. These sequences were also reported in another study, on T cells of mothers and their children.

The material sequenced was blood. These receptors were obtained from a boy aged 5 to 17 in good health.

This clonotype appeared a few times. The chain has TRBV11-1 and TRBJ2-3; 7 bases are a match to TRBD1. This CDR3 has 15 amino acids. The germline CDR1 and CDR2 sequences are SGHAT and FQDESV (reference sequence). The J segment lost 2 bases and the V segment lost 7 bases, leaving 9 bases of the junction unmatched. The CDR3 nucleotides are TGTGCCAGCACCAAGGGACAGCCACCCACAGATACGCAGTATTTT. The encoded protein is CASTKGQPPTDTQYF.

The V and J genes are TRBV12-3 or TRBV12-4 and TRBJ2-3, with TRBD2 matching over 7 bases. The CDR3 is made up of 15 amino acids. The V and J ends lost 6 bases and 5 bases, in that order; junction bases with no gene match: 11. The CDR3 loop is CASSLAGEAKDTQYF. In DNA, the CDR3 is TGTGCCAGCAGCCTGGCGGGAGAGGCTAAAGATACGCAGTATTTT.

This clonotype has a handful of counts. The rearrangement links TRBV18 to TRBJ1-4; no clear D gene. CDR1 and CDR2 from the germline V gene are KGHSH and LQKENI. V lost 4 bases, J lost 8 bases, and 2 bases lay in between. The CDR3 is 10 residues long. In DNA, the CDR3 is TGTGCCAGCTCACGCGAAAAACTGTTTTTT. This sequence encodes CASSREKLFF.

The CDR3 bases are TGCGCCAGCAACCCCGGGAGCTCTGGGGCCAACGTCCTGACTTTC. Its translation is CASNPGSSGANVLTF. The J gene is TRBJ2-6, the V gene TRBV5-1, with TRBD2 as a possible D gene (6 bases). Germline V gene lookup returns CDR1 SGHRS and CDR2 YFSETQ. The V end lost 6 bases, the J end lost 0 bases, and 10 bases lay between the germline ends. CDR3 length: 15 amino acids. Full variable domain (remainder filled in from reference TRBV5-1 and TRBJ2-6): KAGVTQTPRYLIKTRGQQVTLSCSPISGHRSVSWYQQTPGQGLQFLFEYFSETQRNKGNFPGRFSGRQFSNSRSEMNVSTLELGDSALYLCASNPGSSGANVLTFGAGSRLTVL.

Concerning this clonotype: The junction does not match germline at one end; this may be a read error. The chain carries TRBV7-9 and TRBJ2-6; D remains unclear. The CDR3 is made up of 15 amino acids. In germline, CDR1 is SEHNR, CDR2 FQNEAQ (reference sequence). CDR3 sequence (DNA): TGTGTCAGCAGCGAAATCCAGTCTGGGGCCAACGTCCTGACTTTC. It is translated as CVSSEIQSGANVLTF.

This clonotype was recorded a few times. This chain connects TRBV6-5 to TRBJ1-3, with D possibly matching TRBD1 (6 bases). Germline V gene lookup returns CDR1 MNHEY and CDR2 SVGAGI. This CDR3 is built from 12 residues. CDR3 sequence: CAAQGPGNTIYF. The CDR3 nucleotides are TGTGCTGCACAGGGCCCCGGAAACACCATATATTTT.

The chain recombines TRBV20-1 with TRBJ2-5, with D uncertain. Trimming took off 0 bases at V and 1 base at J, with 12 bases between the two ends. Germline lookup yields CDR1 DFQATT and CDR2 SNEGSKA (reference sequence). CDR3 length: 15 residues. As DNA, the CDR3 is TGCAGTGCTAGAGATCGAGGATGGCTCCAAGAGACCCAGTACTTC. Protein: CSARDRGWLQETQYF.

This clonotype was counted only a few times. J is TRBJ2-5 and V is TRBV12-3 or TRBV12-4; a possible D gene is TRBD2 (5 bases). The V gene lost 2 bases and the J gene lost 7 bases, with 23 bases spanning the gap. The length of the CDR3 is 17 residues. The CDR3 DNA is TGTGCCAGCAGTTTACGGGGTCCGCGGGCGGGCCAGTGGACCCAGTACTTC. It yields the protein CASSLRGPRAGQWTQYF.

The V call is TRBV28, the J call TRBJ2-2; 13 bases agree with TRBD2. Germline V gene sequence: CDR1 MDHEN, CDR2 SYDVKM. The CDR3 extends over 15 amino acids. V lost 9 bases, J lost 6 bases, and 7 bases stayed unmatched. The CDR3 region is CASRTSGSKAGELFF. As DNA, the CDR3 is TGTGCCAGTAGGACTAGCGGGAGTAAGGCCGGGGAGCTGTTTTTT.

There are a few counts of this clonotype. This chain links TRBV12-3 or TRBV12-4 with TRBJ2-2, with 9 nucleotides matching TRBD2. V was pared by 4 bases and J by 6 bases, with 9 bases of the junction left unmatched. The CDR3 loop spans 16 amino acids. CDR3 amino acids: CASSYPGLAGPGELFF. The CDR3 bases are TGTGCCAGCAGTTACCCGGGACTAGCTGGGCCCGGGGAGCTGTTTTTT.

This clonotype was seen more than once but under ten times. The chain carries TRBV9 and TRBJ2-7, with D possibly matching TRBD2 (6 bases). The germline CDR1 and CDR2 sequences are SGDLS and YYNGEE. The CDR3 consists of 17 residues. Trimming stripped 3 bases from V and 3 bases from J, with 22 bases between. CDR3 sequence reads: CASSGNGGDYRDYEQYF. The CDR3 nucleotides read TGTGCCAGCAGCGGGAATGGCGGGGATTACCGAGACTACGAGCAGTACTTC. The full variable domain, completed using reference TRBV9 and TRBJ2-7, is DSGVTQTPKHLITATGQRVTLRCSPRSGDLSVYWYQQSLDQGLQFLIQYYNGEERAKGNILERFSAQQFPDLHSELNLSSLELGDSALYFCASSGNGGDYRDYEQYFGPGTRLTVT.

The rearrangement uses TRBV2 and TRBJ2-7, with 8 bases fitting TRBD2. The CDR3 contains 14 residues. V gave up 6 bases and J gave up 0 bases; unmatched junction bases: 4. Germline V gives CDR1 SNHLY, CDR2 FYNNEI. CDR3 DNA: TGTGCCAGCAGAAGCGGGAGAGGCTCCTACGAGCAGTACTTC. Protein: CASRSGRGSYEQYF.

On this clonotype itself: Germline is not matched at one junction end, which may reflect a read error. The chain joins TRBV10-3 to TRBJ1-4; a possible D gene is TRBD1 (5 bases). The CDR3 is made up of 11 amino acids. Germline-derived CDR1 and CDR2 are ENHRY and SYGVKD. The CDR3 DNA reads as TGCCGGGGGGGTCCGGCGGAAAAACTGTTTTTT. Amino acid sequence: CRGGPAEKLFF.

The CDR3 DNA reads TGTGCCAGCAGCGCGCGCGCCGGGACAGCTGAAGCTTTCTTT. This encodes CASSARAGTAEAFF. J is TRBJ1-1 and V is TRBV9; 7 positions agree with TRBD1. CDR3 size: 14 residues. Trimming at V came to 3 bases and at J to 6 bases, leaving 8 bases not matched to a gene. Per the germline V gene, CDR1 is SGDLS and CDR2 is YYNGEE. Full variable domain (outside the CDR3, taken from reference TRBV9 and TRBJ1-1): DSGVTQTPKHLITATGQRVTLRCSPRSGDLSVYWYQQSLDQGLQFLIQYYNGEERAKGNILERFSAQQFPDLHSELNLSSLELGDSALYFCASSARAGTAEAFFGQGTRLTVV.

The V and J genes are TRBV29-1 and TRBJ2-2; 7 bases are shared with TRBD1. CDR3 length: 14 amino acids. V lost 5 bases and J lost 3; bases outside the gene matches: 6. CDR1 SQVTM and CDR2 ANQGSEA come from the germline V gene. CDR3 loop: CSVQGEVDTGELFF. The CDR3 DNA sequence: TGCAGCGTTCAGGGGGAAGTGGACACCGGGGAGCTGTTTTTT.

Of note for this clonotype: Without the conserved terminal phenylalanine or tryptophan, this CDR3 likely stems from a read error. CDR3 protein: CATSRDSQGAYEQYL. The CDR3 nucleotides are TGTGCCACCAGCAGAGATTCCCAGGGAGCCTACGAGCAGTACCTC. V usage is TRBV15 and J usage is TRBJ2-7, with D possibly being TRBD1 or TRBD2 (5 bases each). Trimming removed 0 bases at V and 2 bases at J, with 11 bases between. Per the germline V gene, CDR1 is LNHNV and CDR2 is YYDKDF (reference sequence). CDR3 length: 15 amino acids.

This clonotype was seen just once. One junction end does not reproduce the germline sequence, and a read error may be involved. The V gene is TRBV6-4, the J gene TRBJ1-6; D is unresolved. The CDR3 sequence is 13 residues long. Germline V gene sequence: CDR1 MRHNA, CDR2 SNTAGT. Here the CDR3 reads CATASSDKSPLHF. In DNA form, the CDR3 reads TGTGCCACCGCATCTTCCGATAAATCACCCCTCCACTTT.

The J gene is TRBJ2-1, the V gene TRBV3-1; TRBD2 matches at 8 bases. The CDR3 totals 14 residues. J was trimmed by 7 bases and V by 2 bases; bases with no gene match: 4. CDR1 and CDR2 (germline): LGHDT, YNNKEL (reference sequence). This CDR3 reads CASSQRSGSNEQFF. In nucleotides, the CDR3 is TGTGCCAGCAGCCAAAGGAGCGGGAGTAATGAGCAGTTCTTC.

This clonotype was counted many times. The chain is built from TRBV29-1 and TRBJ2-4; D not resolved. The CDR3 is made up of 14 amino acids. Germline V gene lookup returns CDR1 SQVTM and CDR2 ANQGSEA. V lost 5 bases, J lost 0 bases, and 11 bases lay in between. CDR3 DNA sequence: TGCAGCGTTAAAGGGCGTCTAGCCAAAAACATTCAGTACTTC. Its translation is CSVKGRLAKNIQYF.

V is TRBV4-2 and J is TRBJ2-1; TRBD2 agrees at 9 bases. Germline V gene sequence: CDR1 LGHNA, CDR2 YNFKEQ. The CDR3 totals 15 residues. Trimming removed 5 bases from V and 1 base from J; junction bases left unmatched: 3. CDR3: CASSVTSGSYNEQFF. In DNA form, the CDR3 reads TGTGCCAGCAGCGTTACTAGCGGGTCCTACAATGAGCAGTTCTTC.

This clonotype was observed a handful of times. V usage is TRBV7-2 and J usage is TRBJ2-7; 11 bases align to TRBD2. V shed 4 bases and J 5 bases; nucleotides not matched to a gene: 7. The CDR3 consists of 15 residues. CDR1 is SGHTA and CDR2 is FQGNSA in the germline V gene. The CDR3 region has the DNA TGTGCCAGCAGCTCGCTAGCGGGAGGACCCCACGAGCAGTACTTC. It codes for CASSSLAGGPHEQYF.

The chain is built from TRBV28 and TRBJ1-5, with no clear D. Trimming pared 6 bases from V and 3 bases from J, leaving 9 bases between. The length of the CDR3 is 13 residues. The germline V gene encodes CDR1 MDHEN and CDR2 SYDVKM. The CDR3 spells CASSSGVNQPQHF. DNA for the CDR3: TGTGCCAGCAGCTCCGGCGTCAATCAGCCCCAGCATTTT.

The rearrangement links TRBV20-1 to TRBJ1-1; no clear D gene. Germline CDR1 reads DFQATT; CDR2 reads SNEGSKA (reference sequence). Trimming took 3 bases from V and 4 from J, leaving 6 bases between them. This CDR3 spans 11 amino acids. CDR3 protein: CSASISTEAFF. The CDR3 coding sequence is TGCAGTGCTAGTATATCCACTGAAGCTTTCTTT.